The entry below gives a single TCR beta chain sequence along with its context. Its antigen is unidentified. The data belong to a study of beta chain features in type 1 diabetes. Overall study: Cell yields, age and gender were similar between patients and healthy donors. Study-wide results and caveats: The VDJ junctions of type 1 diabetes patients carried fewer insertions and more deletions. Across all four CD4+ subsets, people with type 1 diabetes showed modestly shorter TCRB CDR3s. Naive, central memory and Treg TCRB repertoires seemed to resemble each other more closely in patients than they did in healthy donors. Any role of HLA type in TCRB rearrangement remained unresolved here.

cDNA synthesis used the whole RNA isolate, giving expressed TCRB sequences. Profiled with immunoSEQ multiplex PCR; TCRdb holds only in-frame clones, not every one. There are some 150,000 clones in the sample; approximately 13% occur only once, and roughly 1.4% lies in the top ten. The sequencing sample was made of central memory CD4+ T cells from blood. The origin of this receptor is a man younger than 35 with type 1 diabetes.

For the CDR3, the DNA is TGTGCCAGCAGTTTACTTAGAGAGGGCAATCAGCCCCAGCATTTT. Its protein is CASSLLREGNQPQHF. The V gene is TRBV28, the J gene TRBJ1-5, with D unclear. This CDR3 is built from 15 residues. Per germline, CDR1 MDHEN and CDR2 SYDVKM. The germline V and J ends were trimmed by 2 bases and 2 bases, with 10 bases remaining between them.